The 5 T cell receptor beta chains reported below all come from one sample, sequenced in a study of blood T cell repertoires in COVID-19. The protocol was immunoSEQ multiplex PCR, while the TCRdb copy is restricted to in-frame clones and leaves out a portion. The sample shows 97,000 or so clones, around nine tenths of them seen only once. Sequenced sample: peripheral blood. The source of these receptors is a man aged 45-65 years with active or convalescent COVID-19.

This clone was seen a few times. The rearrangement links TRBV3-1 (or the pseudogene TRBV3-2) to TRBJ1-6; 8 positions match TRBD1. This CDR3 comprises 15 residues. V trimming: 2 bases; J trimming: 9 bases; junction bases outside the gene matches: 6. Germline values: CDR1 LGHDT, CDR2 YNNKEL (reference sequence). This CDR3 is CASSQTYRGVSPLHF. The CDR3 bases are TGTGCCAGCAGCCAAACTTACAGGGGGGTTTCACCCCTCCACTTT.

The J gene is TRBJ1-2, the V gene TRBV12-3 or TRBV12-4; D is undetermined. The CDR3 spans 13 residues. Trimming left V 6 bases short and J 8 bases short, with 16 bases between. This CDR3 reads CASRTNSGEGYTF. CDR3 in DNA: TGTGCCAGCAGAACAAACAGCGGGGAAGGCTACACCTTC.

This chain connects TRBV11-2 to TRBJ1-5; D unresolved. The germline V gene has CDR1 SGHAT and CDR2 FQNNGV. Trimming stripped 0 bases from V and 2 bases from J, with 5 bases between. The CDR3 sequence is 14 residues long. The DNA for the CDR3 is TGTGCCAGCAGCTTAGAGGGAGGCAATCAGCCCCAGCATTTT. It codes for CASSLEGGNQPQHF. Based on the CDR3 plus reference TRBV11-2 and TRBJ1-5, the full variable domain is EAGVAQSPRYKIIEKRQSVAFWCNPISGHATLYWYQQILGQGPKLLIQFQNNGVVDDSQLPKDRFSAERLKGVDSTLKIQPAKLEDSAVYLCASSLEGGNQPQHFGDGTRLSIL.

The chain combines TRBV4-3 with TRBJ2-5; D perhaps matches TRBD1 (5 bases). This CDR3 spans 14 amino acids. V was clipped by 8 bases and J by 1 base, with 14 bases between them. The germline V gene encodes CDR1 LGHNA and CDR2 YSLEER. DNA for the CDR3: TGCGCCAGCGCCAGGGCGACTGGCCAAGAGACCCAGTACTTC. Translated: CASARATGQETQYF.

V is TRBV30 and J is TRBJ2-7; D remains unclear. The CDR3 contains 14 residues. The germline V gene has CDR1 GTSNPN and CDR2 SVGIG (reference sequence). Trimming stripped 2 bases from V and 3 bases from J, with 14 bases between. The CDR3 loop reads CAWSPPPSIYEQYF. CDR3 nucleotide sequence: TGTGCCTGGAGTCCGCCCCCCTCTATCTACGAGCAGTACTTC.